This record covers a single T cell receptor (beta chain). Its antigen is unknown. The data were taken from a study of T-cell reconstitution after alpha-beta-depleted transplantation in children. Trimming removed 0 bases at V and 7 bases at J, with 7 bases between. The CDR3 sequence is 12 residues long. Germline CDR1 DFQATT, CDR2 SNEGSKA (reference sequence). Study observations and caveats: It was reported that alpha-beta T cells came from several hundred expanded graft clones (about two months after transplant). T-cell counts and diversity at one year following transplant were attributed mainly to newly produced T cells.

Library preparation (for TCRbeta) was performed with unique molecular identifiers. MiXCR, run by TCRdb on the PCR reads, gives a single entry per CDR3 protein. The table includes 200,000 to 250,000 distinct CDR3 sequences, roughly 8.2% detected once. The specimen comprised PBMCs, mostly from graft donor cells, sampled 180 days after TCRalphabeta/CD19-depleted stem cell transplant. The clonotype originates from a male patient younger than 18 who had a stem cell transplant for acute lymphoblastic leukemia, so the T cells may come from the graft donor. The chain is built from TRBV20-1 and TRBJ2-1, with D hard to call. Here the CDR3 DNA reads TGCAGTGCTAGAGAGGTGGGGAATGAGCAGTTCTTC. This sequence encodes CSAREVGNEQFF.